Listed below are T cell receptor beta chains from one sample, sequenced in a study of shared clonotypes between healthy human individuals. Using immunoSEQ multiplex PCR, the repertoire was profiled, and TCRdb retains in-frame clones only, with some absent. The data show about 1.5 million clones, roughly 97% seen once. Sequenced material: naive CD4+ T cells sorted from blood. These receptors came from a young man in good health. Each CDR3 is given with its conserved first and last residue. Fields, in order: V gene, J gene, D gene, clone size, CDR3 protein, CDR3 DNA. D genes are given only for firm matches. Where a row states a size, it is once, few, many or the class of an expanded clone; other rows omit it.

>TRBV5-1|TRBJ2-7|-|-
CASSEGGTYYEQYF
TGCGCCAGCAGCGAGGGCGGGACATATTACGAGCAGTACTTC
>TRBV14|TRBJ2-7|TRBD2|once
CASSQRLAGAEQYF
TGTGCCAGCAGCCAAAGGCTAGCGGGAGCCGAGCAGTACTTC
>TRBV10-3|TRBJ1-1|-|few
CAITIGHSTEAFF
TGTGCCATCACTATCGGACACTCCACTGAAGCTTTCTTT
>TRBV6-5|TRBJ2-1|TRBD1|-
CASREDRGPVIGQFF
TGTGCCAGCAGGGAGGACAGGGGCCCTGTGATAGGGCAGTTCTTC
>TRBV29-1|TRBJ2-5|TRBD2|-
CSASGLAGGETQYF
TGCAGCGCATCCGGACTAGCGGGAGGAGAGACCCAGTACTTC
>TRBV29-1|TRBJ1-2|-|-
CSVDKGENGYTF
TGCAGCGTTGATAAAGGGGAAAATGGCTACACCTTC
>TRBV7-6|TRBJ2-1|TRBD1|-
CASSGDSFLPQFF
TGTGCCAGCAGCGGGGACAGCTTTCTACCGCAGTTCTTC
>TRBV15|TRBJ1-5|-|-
CATSRDSTQGLQPQHF
TGTGCCACCAGCAGAGACAGTACCCAGGGCCTTCAGCCCCAGCATTTT
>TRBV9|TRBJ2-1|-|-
CASSPLGDAYNEQFF
TGTGCCAGCAGCCCCCTCGGGGATGCATACAATGAGCAGTTCTTC
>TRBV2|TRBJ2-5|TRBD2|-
CASKSSGIRGGIQETQYF
TGTGCCAGCAAAAGTAGCGGGATTCGAGGGGGGATACAAGAGACCCAGTACTTC
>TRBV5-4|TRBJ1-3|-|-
CASSAKGRGFGNTIYF
TGTGCCAGCAGCGCAAAGGGCAGGGGCTTTGGAAACACCATATATTTT
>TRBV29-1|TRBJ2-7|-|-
CSVAPMHVHEQYF
TGCAGCGTTGCCCCAATGCACGTCCACGAGCAGTACTTC
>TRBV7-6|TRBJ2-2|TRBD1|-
CASSLGPGQGNGELFF
TGTGCCAGCAGCTTAGGCCCGGGACAGGGGAACGGGGAGCTGTTTTTT
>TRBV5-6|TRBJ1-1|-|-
CASSPTLLAEAFF
TGTGCCAGCAGCCCGACCCTACTGGCTGAAGCTTTCTTT
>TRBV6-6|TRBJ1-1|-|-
CASSRYYDTKQAAAFF
TGTGCCAGCAGCAGATATTATGATACGAAACAGGCGGCGGCTTTCTTT
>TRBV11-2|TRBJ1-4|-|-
CASSFGTFNEKLFF
TGTGCCAGCAGCTTCGGGACTTTTAATGAAAAACTGTTTTTT